Presented here are 12 T cell receptor beta chains from one specimen sequenced in a study of response to subunit inactivated influenza vaccine. TCRdb ran MiXCR on the RT-PCR reads and lists one entry per CDR3 protein. The data show 710,000 or so distinct CDR3 sequences, approximately 15% seen once. This sample comprised PBMCs from blood, obtained 11 to 12 days after vaccination. The receptor source for this set is a man in his forties or fifties who received an inactivated influenza vaccine.

The rearrangement uses TRBV7-2 and TRBJ1-3; no clear D gene. Germline CDR1 and CDR2: SGHTA and FQGNSA. Between the trimmed V and J ends, which lost 11 bases and 0 bases, there was a span of 14 bases. The CDR3 is 14 amino acids. The DNA for the CDR3 is TGTGCCGACCTCGCCGTCTTCTCTGGAAACACCATATATTTT. The encoded protein is CADLAVFSGNTIYF. Filled out from reference TRBV7-2 and TRBJ1-3, the complete variable domain reads GAGVSQSPSNKVTEKGKDVELRCDPISGHTALYWYRQSLGQGLEFLIYFQGNSAPDKSGLPSDRFSAERTGGSVSTLTIQRTQQEDSAVYLCADLAVFSGNTIYFGEGSWLTVV.

This clonotype showed up just a few times. V is TRBV4-2 and J is TRBJ2-1, with TRBD2 matching 10 bases. Trimming cost V 4 bases and J 8 bases; bases outside gene matches: 11. The CDR3 totals 16 residues. Germline CDR1 reads LGHNA; CDR2 reads YNFKEQ. CDR3 sequence (DNA): TGTGCCAGCAGCCCCCAGAAATTAGCGGGGGGCTATGAGCAGTTCTTC. This gives the protein CASSPQKLAGGYEQFF.

This clonotype has just a few counts. V is TRBV5-6 and J is TRBJ1-5; maybe TRBD1 (5 bases). Germline loops: CDR1 SGHDT, CDR2 YYEEEE. V lost 0 bases and J lost 0, with 13 bases in between. The CDR3 covers 17 residues. The CDR3 bases are TGTGCCAGCAGCTTGGGAGGGGCAGGTAATAGCAATCAGCCCCAGCATTTT. This encodes CASSLGGAGNSNQPQHF.

This clonotype was detected a few times. The chain recombines TRBV12-3 or TRBV12-4 with TRBJ2-1; 12 nucleotides align to TRBD1. The CDR3 is 15 residues long. Trimming at V came to 7 bases and at J to 12 bases, leaving 13 bases not matched to a gene. The CDR3 loop reads CASTSGQGAGRAQFF. CDR3 sequence (DNA): TGTGCCAGCACCTCGGGACAGGGGGCCGGCCGTGCGCAGTTCTTC.

This clonotype was counted only a few times. The chain is built from TRBV20-1 and TRBJ1-1, with D unclear. The CDR3 totals 13 residues. Germline values: CDR1 DFQATT, CDR2 SNEGSKA (reference sequence). Trimming shortened V by 2 bases and J by 0 bases, and 7 bases separated the two germline ends. CDR3 protein: CSARSRMNTEAFF. As DNA, the CDR3 is TGCAGTGCTAGATCTAGAATGAACACTGAAGCTTTCTTT.

The V gene is TRBV18, the J gene TRBJ2-5; 11 bases match TRBD1. Germline CDR1 reads KGHSH; CDR2 reads LQKENI. Losses at the gene ends were 3 bases for V and 5 bases for J; bases not matched to a gene: 5. The CDR3 totals 15 residues. In nucleotides, the CDR3 is TGTGCCAGCTCACCGGACAGGGGGCCACGGGAGACCCAGTACTTC. Encoded protein: CASSPDRGPRETQYF.

This CDR3 reads CAGTGFSGNTIYF. CDR3 DNA sequence: TGTGCCGGGACAGGGTTCTCTGGAAACACCATATATTTT. This chain uses TRBV30 with TRBJ1-3, with TRBD1 matching over 9 bases. The length of the CDR3 is 13 residues. V trimming: 8 bases; J trimming: 0 bases; junction bases outside the gene matches: 2. The germline V gene encodes CDR1 GTSNPN and CDR2 SVGIG (reference sequence).

The rearrangement links TRBV7-3 to TRBJ2-1; 13 bases agree with TRBD2. This CDR3 has 16 amino acids. The germline gives CDR1 SGHTA, CDR2 FQGTGA. The trim removed 5 bases at V and 2 bases at J, leaving 3 bases unmatched. DNA for the CDR3: TGTGCCAGCAGCCCAGGACTAGCGGGAGCCTACAATGAGCAGTTCTTC. Translation: CASSPGLAGAYNEQFF. Looking up the rest from reference TRBV7-3 and TRBJ2-1 gives the full variable domain: GAGVSQTPSNKVTEKGKYVELRCDPISGHTALYWYRQSLGQGPEFLIYFQGTGAADDSGLPNDRFFAVRPEGSVSTLKIQRTERGDSAVYLCASSPGLAGAYNEQFFGPGTRLTVL.

Only one count was recorded for this clonotype. CDR3 nucleotide sequence: TGCAGTGCTAGCCGAGTCGGACAGGGGTCCTACAATGAGCAGTTCTTC. Its translation is CSASRVGQGSYNEQFF. The gene calls are TRBV20-1 and TRBJ2-1; 9 positions agree with TRBD1. The length of the CDR3 is 16 residues. The germline CDR1 and CDR2 sequences are DFQATT and SNEGSKA (reference sequence). The J segment lost 1 base and the V segment lost 3 bases, leaving 7 bases of the junction unmatched.

V is TRBV2 and J is TRBJ2-1; TRBD2 agrees at 14 bases. The length of the CDR3 is 19 residues. After removal of 6 bases from V and 1 base from J, the junction contained 11 bases not matched to a gene. Germline V gives CDR1 SNHLY, CDR2 FYNNEI. The CDR3 nucleotides are TGTGCCAGCAGCGACCTGGGACTAGCGGGAGCTCTTTCCTACAATGAGCAGTTCTTC. Protein: CASSDLGLAGALSYNEQFF.

This clonotype has just a few counts. CDR3 region: CAIRDTGDYGYTF. The CDR3 DNA reads TGTGCCATCAGAGACACAGGGGACTATGGCTACACCTTC. The chain has TRBV10-3 and TRBJ1-2; TRBD1 matches 7 bases. The J segment lost 3 bases and the V segment lost 6 bases, leaving 4 bases of the junction unmatched. Germline V gives CDR1 ENHRY, CDR2 SYGVKD. This CDR3 is built from 13 residues.

This clonotype was detected a few times. The V call is TRBV5-1, the J call TRBJ2-1, with TRBD2 matching over 12 bases. V lost 4 bases to trimming and J lost 6 bases; unmatched junction nucleotides: 8. The CDR3 totals 16 residues. CDR1 is SGHRS and CDR2 is YFSETQ in the germline V gene. The CDR3 DNA sequence: TGCGCCAGCAGCCCCCTACTAGCGGGAGGTACCAATGAGCAGTTCTTC. It is translated as CASSPLLAGGTNEQFF.